This TCR beta chain stems from a study of shared clonotypes between healthy human individuals (dated by TCRdb to the early 2020s). Study-wide context: A couple of women and a few men aged 18 to 49 years were included in the cohort. Between about 0.94 and 8.9 billion PBMCs per donor were obtained by leukapheresis. To estimate repertoire size and how much clonotypes are shared between individuals, the study performed deep sequencing of blood TCR repertoires from about five healthy adults. To increase sequencing depth and limit assay-specific biases, TCR repertoire library preparation and sequencing were carried out by different laboratories using diverse techniques. For each donor, three plates each were used for CD4 naive and CD4 memory, two plates were used for CD8 naive, and one plate was used for CD8 memory. What the authors observed across the whole study: Incomplete sequencing was indicated by rarefaction of sorted-subset datasets, despite the large sequencing depth. When a few donors were compared, the shared fraction of clonotypes was around 5% for naive CD4, less than 4% for naive CD8, 2% to 2.5% for memory CD4, and less than 0.5% for memory CD8. Compared with non-shared clonotypes, clonotypes shared by all four sorted-subset donors had higher generation probabilities. Pairwise subsampling led to the expectation that sequencing depth would affect the degree of clonotype sharing among donors. Naive subsets generally had larger estimated clonotype richness than memory subsets. Sampling was restricted to blood, and TCR repertoires in tissues likely differ from the TCR repertoires found in blood. Because the study included a small number of donors, the genetic and exposure-history diversity represented was limited.

The donors were healthy, HIV-negative adults who had no recently reported acute infections or vaccinations. Every donor was a Caucasian adult living in Nashville, Tennessee, USA. CD4+ T cells were enriched through magnetic negative selection, after which naive cells were positively selected on CD45RA and the remaining negative fraction served as the memory subset. After blood collection by leukapheresis, PBMCs were isolated using Ficoll-Histopaque density gradient centrifugation and then cryopreserved in the vapor phase of liquid nitrogen. Analytical flow cytometry was used to check the purity and quantity of every magnetically sorted T cell population. Each sorted fraction had its genomic DNA isolated and then quantified by UV absorbance on a Nanodrop 2000c. Using the deep immunoSEQ assay, multiplex PCR amplified TCR CDR3 regions from genomic DNA. Genomic DNA extracted from each cell subset was distributed evenly over all wells of several immunoSEQ 96-well plates, and each plate served as one replicate. Each replicate PCR for sorted subsets received around 0.2 ug genomic DNA, equal to around 32,000 T cell genomes. Purified libraries were measured with a Qubit 3.0 fluorometer, size-checked on a Bioanalyzer 2100, and measured again with the KAPA Library Quantification kit. A separate single-read 150-cycle Illumina NextSeq 550 flow cell was used to sequence each immunoSEQ 96-well plate. In the source study's methods: Because only junctional sequences without quality scores were contained in the immunoSEQ output, filtering matching that applied to full-length reads could not be performed. Sequences were annotated with PyIR, a Python wrapper for IgBLAST v1.9, and V/J genes and CDR3 were assigned using IMGT germline references. Reads were filtered out if the reads had weak V/J assignments (E-value above 1e-6), no CDR3, stop codons, out-of-frame junctions, or ambiguous translated residues. V3J clonotypes were defined as sequences sharing the same inferred V gene, J gene, and CDR3 amino acid sequence. Percentage overlap between repertoires was calculated by dividing the number of shared unique clonotypes by the size of the smaller repertoire. Repertoire richness was assessed with RTK rarefaction, the Chao1 estimator, and Recon v2.1 estimates of unobserved clonotypes. OLGA was used to compute generation probabilities for all TCRbeta clonotypes that the gDNA method yielded from a handful of donors. TCRdb provides this immuneACCESS table in a form limited to in-frame rearrangements. Some clones are lacking; in checked studies, under half of them reflect an unresolved V gene, and why the rest are absent is not known. V and J calls and clone size are as listed in that table; D and trimming were resolved from the DNA. For this sample the table gives about 1 million clones, of which about 70% were detected only once. Of the sample, approximately 1.5% falls within the top ten clones.

This clone has just a few counts. What antigen it recognizes has not been identified. No base quality information exists; no much larger clone differs at one position. In the germline V gene, CDR1 corresponds to SGDLS and CDR2 to YYNGEE. The CDR3 contains 16 residues, cysteine and phenylalanine counted. Left in the record is the CDR3 DNA by itself, 48 bases read in frame from the first base. Deletion took 0 bases off V and 8 bases off J, with a span of 18 bases between the germline ends. The sequenced sample was memory CD4+ T cells sorted from blood. The cell subset or site label corresponds to: CD45RA-negative fraction. This receptor was identified in a man between 18 and 35 years old in good health. The chain is assembled from TRBV9 and TRBJ2-1; the D gene is perhaps TRBD2, on 5 matching bases. The nucleotide sequence is TGTGCCAGCAGCGTAGAGCGGACTGATGGTGGCGATGAGCAGTTCTTC. Protein translation: CASSVERTDGGDEQFF.